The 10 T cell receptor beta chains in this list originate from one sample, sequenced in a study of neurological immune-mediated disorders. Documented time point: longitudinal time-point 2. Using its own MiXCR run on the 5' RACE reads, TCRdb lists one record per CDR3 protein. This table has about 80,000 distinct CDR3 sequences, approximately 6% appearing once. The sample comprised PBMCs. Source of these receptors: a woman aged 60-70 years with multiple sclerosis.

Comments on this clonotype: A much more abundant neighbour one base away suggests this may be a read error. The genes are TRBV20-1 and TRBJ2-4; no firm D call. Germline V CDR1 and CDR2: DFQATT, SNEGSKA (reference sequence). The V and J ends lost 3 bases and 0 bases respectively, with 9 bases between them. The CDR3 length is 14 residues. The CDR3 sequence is CSASEAIAKNIQYF. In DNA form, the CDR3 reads TGCAGTGCTAGTGAAGCGATAGCCAAAAACATTCAGTACTTC.

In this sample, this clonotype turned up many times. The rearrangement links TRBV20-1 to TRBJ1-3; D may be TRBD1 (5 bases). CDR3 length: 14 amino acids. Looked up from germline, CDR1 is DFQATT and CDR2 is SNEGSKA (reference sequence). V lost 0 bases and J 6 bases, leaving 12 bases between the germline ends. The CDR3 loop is CSARDLKGSNTIYF. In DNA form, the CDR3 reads TGCAGTGCTAGAGATTTGAAGGGGTCAAACACCATATATTTT.

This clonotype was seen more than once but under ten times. DNA for the CDR3: TGTGCCAGCAGTCACCGGGGGGGTAGTCAGCCCCAGCATTTT. Translated: CASSHRGGSQPQHF. The chain links TRBV3-1 to TRBJ1-5, with D possibly TRBD1 on 5 matching bases. Trimming removed 6 bases from V and 6 bases from J, with 15 bases in between. CDR1 and CDR2 from the germline V gene are LGHDT and YNNKEL (reference sequence). The CDR3 covers 14 residues.

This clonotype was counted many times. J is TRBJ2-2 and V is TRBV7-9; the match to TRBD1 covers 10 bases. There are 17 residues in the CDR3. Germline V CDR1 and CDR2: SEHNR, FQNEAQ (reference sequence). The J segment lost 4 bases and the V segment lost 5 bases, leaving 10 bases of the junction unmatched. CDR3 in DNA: TGTGCCAGCAGCCTCCGTGTGGGGACAGGGGCCACCGGGGAGCTGTTTTTT. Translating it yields CASSLRVGTGATGELFF. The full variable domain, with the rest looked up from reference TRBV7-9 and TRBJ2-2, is DTGVSQNPRHKITKRGQNVTFRCDPISEHNRLYWYRQTLGQGPEFLTYFQNEAQLEKSRLLSDRFSAERPKGSFSTLEIQRTEQGDSAMYLCASSLRVGTGATGELFFGEGSRLTVL.

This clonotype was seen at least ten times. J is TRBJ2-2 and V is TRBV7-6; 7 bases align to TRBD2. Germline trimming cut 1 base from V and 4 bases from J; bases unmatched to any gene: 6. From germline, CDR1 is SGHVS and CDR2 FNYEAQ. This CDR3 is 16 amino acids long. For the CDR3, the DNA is TGTGCCAGCAGCTTAGGAGCAGGGAGGGGCACCGGGGAGCTGTTTTTT. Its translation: CASSLGAGRGTGELFF. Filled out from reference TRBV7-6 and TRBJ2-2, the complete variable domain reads GAGVSQSPRYKVTKRGQDVALRCDPISGHVSLYWYRQALGQGPEFLTYFNYEAQQDKSGLPNDRFSAERPEGSISTLTIQRTEQRDSAMYRCASSLGAGRGTGELFFGEGSRLTVL.

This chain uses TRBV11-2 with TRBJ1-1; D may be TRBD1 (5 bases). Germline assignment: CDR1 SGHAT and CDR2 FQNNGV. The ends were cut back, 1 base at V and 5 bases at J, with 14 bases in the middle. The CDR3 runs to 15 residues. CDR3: CASSLGSGRVTEAFF. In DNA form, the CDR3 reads TGTGCCAGCAGCTTAGGTTCAGGGAGGGTTACTGAAGCTTTCTTT.

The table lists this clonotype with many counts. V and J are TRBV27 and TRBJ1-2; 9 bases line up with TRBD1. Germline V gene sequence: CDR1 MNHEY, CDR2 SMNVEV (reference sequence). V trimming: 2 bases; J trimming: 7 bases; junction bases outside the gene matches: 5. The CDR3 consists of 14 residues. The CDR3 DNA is TGTGCCAGCAGTTTAGGGACAGGGTTTAGTGGCTACACCTTC. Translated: CASSLGTGFSGYTF.

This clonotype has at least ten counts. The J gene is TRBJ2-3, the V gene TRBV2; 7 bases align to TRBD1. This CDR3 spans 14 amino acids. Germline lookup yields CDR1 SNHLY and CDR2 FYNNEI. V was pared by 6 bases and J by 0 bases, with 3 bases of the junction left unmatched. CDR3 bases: TGTGCCAGCAGAAACAGGGGTAGCACAGATACGCAGTATTTT. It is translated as CASRNRGSTDTQYF.

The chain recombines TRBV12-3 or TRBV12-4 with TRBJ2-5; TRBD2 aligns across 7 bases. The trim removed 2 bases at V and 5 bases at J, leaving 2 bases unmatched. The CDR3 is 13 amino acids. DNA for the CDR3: TGTGCCAGCAGTTTAAGCGGGATGGAGACCCAGTACTTC. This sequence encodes CASSLSGMETQYF.

CDR3 loop: CASNTAGANVLTF. In DNA form, the CDR3 reads TGTGCCAGCAACACGGCTGGGGCCAACGTCCTGACTTTC. The chain links TRBV2 to TRBJ2-6; D is ambiguous. From germline, CDR1 is SNHLY and CDR2 FYNNEI. CDR3 size: 13 residues. V was shortened by 7 bases and J by 2 bases, with 6 bases between the two germline ends.